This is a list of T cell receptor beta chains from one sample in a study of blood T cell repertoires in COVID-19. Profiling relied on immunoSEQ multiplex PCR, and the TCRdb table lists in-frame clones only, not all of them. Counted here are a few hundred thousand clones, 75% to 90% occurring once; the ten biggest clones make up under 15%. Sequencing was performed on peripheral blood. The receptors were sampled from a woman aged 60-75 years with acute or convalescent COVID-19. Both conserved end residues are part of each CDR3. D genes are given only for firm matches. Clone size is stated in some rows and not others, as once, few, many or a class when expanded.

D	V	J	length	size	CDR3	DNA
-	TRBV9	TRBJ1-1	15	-	CASSPGGIGNTEAFF	TGTGCCAGCAGCCCTGGAGGCATAGGGAACACTGAAGCTTTCTTT
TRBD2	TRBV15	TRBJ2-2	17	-	CATSRDRTSGLGGELFF	TGTGCCACCAGCAGAGATAGGACTAGCGGGCTCGGCGGGGAGCTGTTTTTT
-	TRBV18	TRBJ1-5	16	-	CASSPVGGKGNQPQHF	TGTGCCAGCTCACCGGTAGGGGGTAAGGGCAATCAGCCCCAGCATTTT
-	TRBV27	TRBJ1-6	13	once	CASSFANNSPLHF	TGTGCCAGCAGTTTCGCTAATAATTCACCCCTCCACTTT
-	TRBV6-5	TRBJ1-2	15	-	CASSSTGRAIYGYTF	TGTGCCAGCAGCTCCACAGGGAGGGCCATCTATGGCTACACCTTC
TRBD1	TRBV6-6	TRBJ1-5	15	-	CASSYGQGMWQPQHF	TGTGCCAGCAGCTACGGACAGGGGATGTGGCAGCCCCAGCATTTT
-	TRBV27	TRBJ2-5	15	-	CASSLASNFQETQYF	TGTGCCAGCAGCTTAGCGTCCAACTTCCAAGAGACCCAGTACTTC
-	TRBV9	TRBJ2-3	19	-	CASSLRGGSGAANTDTQYF	TGTGCCAGCAGCTTAAGAGGGGGGAGCGGGGCGGCCAACACAGATACGCAGTATTTT
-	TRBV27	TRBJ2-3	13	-	CASSYLYTDTQYF	TGTGCCAGCAGTTATCTGTACACAGATACGCAGTATTTT
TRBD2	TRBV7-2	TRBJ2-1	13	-	CASSLLAGAEQFF	TGTGCCAGCAGCTTGTTGGCGGGAGCTGAGCAGTTCTTC
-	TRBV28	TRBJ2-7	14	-	CASRPPWAGNEQYF	TGTGCCAGCAGACCACCCTGGGCGGGAAACGAGCAGTACTTC
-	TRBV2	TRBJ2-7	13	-	CASNTLSSYEQYF	TGTGCCAGCAACACCCTCTCTTCCTACGAGCAGTACTTC
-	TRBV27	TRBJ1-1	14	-	CASSLGGRRTEAFF	TGTGCCAGCAGTCTGGGGGGGCGCAGAACTGAAGCTTTCTTT
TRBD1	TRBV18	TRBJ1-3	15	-	CASSAGTGPGNTIYF	TGTGCCAGCTCCGCCGGGACAGGGCCTGGAAACACCATATATTTT
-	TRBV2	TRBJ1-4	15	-	CASRPAGGFGEKLFF	TGTGCCAGCCGCCCCGCGGGGGGTTTTGGTGAAAAACTGTTTTTT
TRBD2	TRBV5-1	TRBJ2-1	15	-	CASSPSGGIYNEQFF	TGCGCCAGCAGCCCTAGCGGGGGGATATACAATGAGCAGTTCTTC
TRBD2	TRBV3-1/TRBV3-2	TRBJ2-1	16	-	CASSQATSGGAHEQFF	TGTGCCAGCAGCCAAGCGACTAGCGGGGGGGCGCATGAGCAGTTCTTC
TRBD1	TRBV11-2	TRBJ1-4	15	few	CASSLEGGRSEKLFF	TGTGCCAGCAGCTTAGAAGGGGGCAGGAGTGAAAAACTGTTTTTT
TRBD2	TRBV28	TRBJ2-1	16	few	CASRASGGVSYNEQFF	TGTGCCAGCAGGGCTAGCGGGGGGGTTTCCTACAATGAGCAGTTCTTC
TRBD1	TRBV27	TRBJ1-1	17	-	CASSFSGTGGVGPEAFF	TGTGCCAGCAGTTTCTCCGGGACAGGGGGTGTAGGGCCTGAAGCTTTCTTT
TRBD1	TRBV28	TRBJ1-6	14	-	CASSLSQGASPLHF	TGTGCCAGCAGTTTATCACAGGGGGCTTCACCCCTCCACTTT
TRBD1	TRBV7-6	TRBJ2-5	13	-	CASSLTGGETQYF	TGTGCCAGCAGCCTGACAGGGGGAGAGACCCAGTACTTC
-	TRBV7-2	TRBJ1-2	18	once	CASSLLPHRTTSNYGYTF	TGTGCCAGCAGCTTATTACCCCACAGGACAACTTCTAACTATGGCTACACCTTC
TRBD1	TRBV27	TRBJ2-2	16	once	CASKRAGTGDGGELFF	TGTGCCAGCAAGAGAGCCGGGACAGGGGATGGCGGGGAGCTGTTTTTT
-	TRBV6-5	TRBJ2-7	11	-	CASGQRYEQYF	TGTGCCAGCGGCCAGCGGTACGAGCAGTACTTC
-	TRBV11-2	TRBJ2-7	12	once	CASSSAGYEQYF	TGTGCCAGCAGCTCCGCGGGCTACGAGCAGTACTTC
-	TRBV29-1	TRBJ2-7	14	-	CSVDPGRGTYEQYF	TGCAGCGTTGATCCGGGTCGGGGGACCTACGAGCAGTACTTC
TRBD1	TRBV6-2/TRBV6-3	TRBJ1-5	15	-	CASSPGQGWDQPQHF	TGTGCCAGCAGTCCCGGACAGGGATGGGATCAGCCCCAGCATTTT
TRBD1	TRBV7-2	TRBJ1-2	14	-	CASSPGQGIHGYTF	TGTGCCAGCAGCCCGGGACAGGGAATCCATGGCTACACCTTC
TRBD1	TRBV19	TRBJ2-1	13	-	CASSGTGGNEQFF	TGTGCCAGTTCCGGGACAGGGGGCAATGAGCAGTTCTTC
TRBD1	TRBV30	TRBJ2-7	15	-	CAWSVVRDRAYEQYF	TGTGCCTGGAGCGTAGTCCGGGACAGGGCTTACGAGCAGTACTTC
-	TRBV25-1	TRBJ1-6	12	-	CASRSGNSPLHF	TGTGCCAGCAGGTCGGGTAATTCACCCCTCCACTTT
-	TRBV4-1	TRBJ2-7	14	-	CASSHTTGSYEQYF	TGCGCCAGCAGCCATACAACGGGATCCTACGAGCAGTACTTC
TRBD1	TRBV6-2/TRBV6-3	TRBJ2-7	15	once	CASSLTGGGSYEQYF	TGTGCCAGCAGTTTGACAGGGGGCGGCTCCTACGAGCAGTACTTC